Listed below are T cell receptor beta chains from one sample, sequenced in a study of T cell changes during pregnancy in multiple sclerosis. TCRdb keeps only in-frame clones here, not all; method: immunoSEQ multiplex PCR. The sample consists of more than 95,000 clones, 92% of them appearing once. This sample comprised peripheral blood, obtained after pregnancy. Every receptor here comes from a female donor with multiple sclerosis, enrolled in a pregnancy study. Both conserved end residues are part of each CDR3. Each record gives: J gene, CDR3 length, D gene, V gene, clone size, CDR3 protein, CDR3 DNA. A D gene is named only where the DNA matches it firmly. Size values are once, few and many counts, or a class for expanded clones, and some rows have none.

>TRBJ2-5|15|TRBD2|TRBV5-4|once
CASSSSGGGAETQYF
TGTGCCAGCAGCTCTAGCGGGGGGGGTGCAGAGACCCAGTACTTC
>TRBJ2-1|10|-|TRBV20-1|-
CSAQGNEQFF
TGCAGTGCTCAGGGGAATGAGCAGTTCTTC
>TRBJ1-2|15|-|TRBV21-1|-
CASSPRGGCTGFYTF
TGTGCCAGCAGCCCGAGGGGGGGCTGCACTGGTTTTTACACCTTC
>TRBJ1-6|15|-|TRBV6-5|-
CASSQTGIANSPLHF
TGTGCCAGCAGCCAGACGGGAATAGCTAATTCACCCCTCCACTTT
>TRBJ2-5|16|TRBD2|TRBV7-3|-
CASSLSSGRSVETQYF
TGTGCCAGCAGCTTAAGCAGCGGGAGGTCGGTAGAGACCCAGTACTTC
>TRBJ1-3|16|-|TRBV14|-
CASSPQGISAGNTIYF
TGTGCCAGCAGCCCTCAGGGGATATCCGCTGGAAACACCATATATTTT
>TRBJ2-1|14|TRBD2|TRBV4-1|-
CASSRLAGVHEQFF
TGCGCCAGCAGCAGACTAGCGGGAGTGCATGAGCAGTTCTTC
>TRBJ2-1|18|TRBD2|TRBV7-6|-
CASSPRTSGGSSYNEQFF
TGTGCCAGCAGCCCCCGGACTAGCGGGGGCAGCTCCTACAATGAGCAGTTCTTC
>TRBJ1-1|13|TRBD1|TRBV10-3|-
CAITQGMDTEAFF
TGTGCCATCACACAGGGGATGGACACTGAAGCTTTCTTT
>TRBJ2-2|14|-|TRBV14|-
CASSEQPFGGELFF
TGTGCCAGCAGCGAACAGCCCTTCGGTGGGGAGCTGTTTTTT
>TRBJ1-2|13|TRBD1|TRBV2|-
CASRGDRLGGYTF
TGTGCCAGCAGGGGGGACAGGTTGGGTGGCTACACCTTC
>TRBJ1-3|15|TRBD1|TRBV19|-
CASTELQGAGNTIYF
TGTGCCAGTACCGAACTACAGGGGGCTGGAAACACCATATATTTT
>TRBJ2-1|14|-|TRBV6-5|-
CASSLVAQYNEQFF
TGTGCCAGCAGTTTGGTAGCTCAGTACAATGAGCAGTTCTTC